A single sample is the source of the 3 T cell receptor beta chains below, sequenced in a study of identical twins. A single record per CDR3 protein comes from TCRdb applying MiXCR to the 5' RACE reads. The sample yields just over 500,000 distinct CDR3 sequences, roughly 21% seen once. The data also belong to a second study, concerning T cells expressing NK-cell markers.

The sample comprised CD4+ T cells sorted from blood. All receptors derive from a woman in her late teens or twenties in good health.

The chain carries TRBV10-2 and TRBJ2-2, with D possibly being TRBD1 or TRBD2 (6 bases each). V gave up 7 bases and J gave up 6 bases, with 9 bases separating them. The CDR3 totals 12 residues. Germline V gives CDR1 WSHSY, CDR2 SAAADI. CDR3 bases: TGCGCCAGCACCGGGGGCCCCGGGGAGCTGTTTTTT. Translation: CASTGGPGELFF.

This clonotype was seen only a few times. The CDR3 region is CASSYSIPGQGMNEQFF. As DNA, the CDR3 is TGTGCCAGCAGTTACTCTATCCCGGGACAGGGGATGAATGAGCAGTTCTTC. The chain is built from TRBV6-5 and TRBJ2-1; 10 nucleotides line up with TRBD1. Looked up from germline, CDR1 is MNHEY and CDR2 is SVGAGI. V lost 0 bases to trimming and J lost 7 bases; unmatched junction nucleotides: 9. CDR3 length: 17 residues.

The V gene is TRBV5-1, the J gene TRBJ2-5; D may correspond to TRBD1 or TRBD2 (5 bases each). With 4 bases removed from V and 2 bases from J, the gap between germline ends came to 15 bases. CDR3 length equals 15 residues. The germline gives CDR1 SGHRS, CDR2 YFSETQ. The CDR3 spells CASSAQPGPQETQYF. The CDR3 bases are TGCGCCAGCAGCGCACAACCGGGACCTCAAGAGACCCAGTACTTC. The whole variable domain, filled in from reference TRBV5-1 and TRBJ2-5, reads KAGVTQTPRYLIKTRGQQVTLSCSPISGHRSVSWYQQTPGQGLQFLFEYFSETQRNKGNFPGRFSGRQFSNSRSEMNVSTLELGDSALYLCASSAQPGPQETQYFGPGTRLLVL.